Listed below are T cell receptor beta chains from one sample, sequenced in a study of OX40 agonist ivuxolimab in advanced cancers. Generated by immunoSEQ multiplex PCR, the TCRdb table keeps only in-frame clones and is missing some. The sample includes approximately 58,000 clones, about 88% of them seen just once. The source was CD4+ or CD8+ T cells sorted from blood, collected in a trial of the OX40 agonist ivuxolimab. The receptors here all came from an adult with an advanced solid tumor such as melanoma, head and neck, liver or kidney cancer. Both conserved end residues are part of each CDR3. A D gene is named only where the DNA matches it firmly. Clone size is shown for a subset of rows, as once, few, many or a class of expanded clone.

clone_size	v_call	d_call	j_call	cdr3_nt	cdr3_aa
NA	TRBV2	NA	TRBJ2-1	TGTGCCAGCAGGGGTACCGGGACAACCCCCTACAATGAGCAGTTCTTC	CASRGTGTTPYNEQFF
NA	TRBV28	NA	TRBJ2-2	TGTGCCAGCAGTTTATGGGGGCGCGGGAACACCGGGGAGCTGTTTTTT	CASSLWGRGNTGELFF
NA	TRBV5-1	NA	TRBJ2-7	TGCGCCAGCAGATTGTACGAGCAGTACTTC	CASRLYEQYF
NA	TRBV14	NA	TRBJ2-1	TGTGCCAGCAGCCCGGGATTTTATAGTGGGCGGAATGAGCAGTTCTTC	CASSPGFYSGRNEQFF
NA	TRBV19	TRBD2	TRBJ2-3	TGTGCCAGTAGTGAACGAGCGGGAGATCCCACAGATACGCAGTATTTT	CASSERAGDPTDTQYF
NA	TRBV5-4	NA	TRBJ2-7	TGTGCCAGCAGCTTGGACACCTCCGCCGGCTACGAGCAGTACTTC	CASSLDTSAGYEQYF
NA	TRBV7-8	TRBD1	TRBJ2-2	TGTGCCAGCATGCTGACGAACAGGGGTGACACCGGGGAGCTGTTTTTT	CASMLTNRGDTGELFF
once	TRBV27	TRBD2	TRBJ2-1	TGTGCCAGCAGTTCTCGACTAGCGGGAGGCTCCTACAATGAGCAGTTCTTC	CASSSRLAGGSYNEQFF
once	TRBV5-1	NA	TRBJ2-2	TGCGCCAGCAGCTTTGGCCGGATGGCCACCGGGGAGCTGTTTTTT	CASSFGRMATGELFF
NA	TRBV30	TRBD2	TRBJ2-2	TGTGCCTGGAGCGAGGGCGGGAGTGGGAACACCGGGGAGCTGTTTTTT	CAWSEGGSGNTGELFF
NA	TRBV28	NA	TRBJ2-5	TGTGCCAGCAGCGACCCCGGGACGATGAGGGAGACCCAGTACTTC	CASSDPGTMRETQYF
NA	TRBV7-2	TRBD2	TRBJ2-3	TGTGCCAGCAGCTTAATAGTAGTCGCGGGAGCAGATACGCAGTATTTT	CASSLIVVAGADTQYF
NA	TRBV19	NA	TRBJ2-7	TGTGCCAGTAGTATAGGAGGGGCCCTAAATGTGCAGTACTTC	CASSIGGALNVQYF
NA	TRBV30	TRBD2	TRBJ2-1	TGTGCCTTCCTTCAGCGGGAGGGGTACAATGAGCAGTTCTTC	CAFLQREGYNEQFF
NA	TRBV7-2	TRBD1	TRBJ2-5	TGTGCCAGCAGCTCGGGACAGACTCAATCAGTCCAAGAGACCCAGTACTTC	CASSSGQTQSVQETQYF
once	TRBV4-1	NA	TRBJ2-1	TGCGCCAGCAGCCAAGAAGGCAGGAGAACTTACAATGAGCAGTTCTTC	CASSQEGRRTYNEQFF
NA	TRBV5-1	NA	TRBJ2-3	TGCGTCAGCAGCTTGGTCGGGGAGAGAAGCACAGATACGCAGTATTTT	CVSSLVGERSTDTQYF
NA	TRBV28	NA	TRBJ1-4	TGTGCCAGCAGTTTCGACAGATCAGAAAAACTGTTTTTT	CASSFDRSEKLFF
once	TRBV11-3	NA	TRBJ2-3	TGTGCCAGCAGCTTAGTTGGGGGTTTCGATTCGGGAGATACGCAGTATTTT	CASSLVGGFDSGDTQYF
NA	TRBV11-2	TRBD2	TRBJ2-4	TGTGCCAGCAGCAGATTAGCGGGAGCCAAAAACATTCAGTACTTC	CASSRLAGAKNIQYF
NA	TRBV9	NA	TRBJ2-2	TGTGCCAGCAGCCCCCGGGCAGGGTGGTCCACCGGGGAGCTGTTTTTT	CASSPRAGWSTGELFF
NA	TRBV6-1	NA	TRBJ1-1	TGTGCCAGCACTTTGACTCTACCCCCTGCTGAAGCTTTCTTT	CASTLTLPPAEAFF
once	TRBV7-8	TRBD1	TRBJ2-1	TGTGCCAGCAGCGCTGCCGGGACAGGGCACAATGAGCAGTTCTTC	CASSAAGTGHNEQFF
once	TRBV28	TRBD2	TRBJ2-2	TGTGCCAGCAGTTTTTTTGGCGGGAGGAGGACCGGGGAGCTGTTTTTT	CASSFFGGRRTGELFF
NA	TRBV7-2	NA	TRBJ2-3	TGTGCCAGCAGCTCCTACACAGATACGCAGTATTTT	CASSSYTDTQYF
NA	TRBV6-5	TRBD1	TRBJ2-1	TGTGCCACCAAGACAGGGCGCTCCTACAATGAGCAGTTCTTC	CATKTGRSYNEQFF
once	TRBV19	NA	TRBJ2-7	TGTGCCAGTAGTAAAAGGGGGGGCAGTTCCTACGAGCAGTACTTC	CASSKRGGSSYEQYF
NA	TRBV6-6	NA	TRBJ2-7	TGTGCCAGCAGTTTTACCAGGGACACCCGGACGGGATTC	CASSFTRDTRTGF
NA	TRBV28	TRBD2	TRBJ2-7	TGTGCCAGCAAAGCGGGAGTCGACGAGCAGTACTTC	CASKAGVDEQYF
once	TRBV19	NA	TRBJ2-1	TGTGCCAGTAGTATAGGGCTAAACAATGAGCAGTTCTTC	CASSIGLNNEQFF
NA	TRBV13	TRBD2	TRBJ2-7	TGTGCCAGCAGCTTTAGGACGGGAGGCCTAATCGAGCAGTACTTC	CASSFRTGGLIEQYF
NA	TRBV5-1	TRBD1	TRBJ2-2	TGCGCCAGCAGCTGGACAGGGGGTTCGGACACCGGGGAGCTGTTTTTT	CASSWTGGSDTGELFF
NA	TRBV4-1	TRBD1	TRBJ2-7	TGCGCCAGCAGCCAAGGACAGGGGGGTGTGACATACGAGCAGTACTTC	CASSQGQGGVTYEQYF
few	TRBV5-1	TRBD1	TRBJ1-2	TGCGCCAGCAAACCGGGAGGGGCCAGGGGGCCTAGATATGGCTACACCTTC	CASKPGGARGPRYGYTF
NA	TRBV27	NA	TRBJ1-5	TGTGCCAGCAGTCTCTCGGGGGGAGAGAACAATCAGCCCCAGCATTTT	CASSLSGGENNQPQHF
NA	TRBV19	NA	TRBJ1-2	TGTGCCAGTAGCCCGGGCCGGACACGAAACTATGGCTACACCTTC	CASSPGRTRNYGYTF
NA	TRBV27	NA	TRBJ2-1	TGTGCCAGCAGTTTTTGGGCGGGGTGGGGTGAGCAGTTCTTC	CASSFWAGWGEQFF
once	TRBV19	TRBD2	TRBJ2-1	TGTGCCAGCGCGGGAGGGGGGCCCTACAATGAGCAGTTCTTC	CASAGGGPYNEQFF
NA	TRBV18	NA	TRBJ1-4	TGTGCCAGCTCACCAGGGCGGCGTTACAATGAAAAACTGTTTTTT	CASSPGRRYNEKLFF
NA	TRBV28	NA	TRBJ2-7	TGTGCCAGCAGTTTCTCGGGAGTCTCCTACGAGCAGTACTTC	CASSFSGVSYEQYF
NA	TRBV6-1	NA	TRBJ2-1	TGTGCCAGCAGTGAAGGGATCGGGGGAAATGAGCAGTTCTTC	CASSEGIGGNEQFF
NA	TRBV6-5	NA	TRBJ1-1	TGTGCCAGCAGTTACCCCGGACAGGAAGCTTTCTTT	CASSYPGQEAFF
NA	TRBV7-9	NA	TRBJ1-1	TGTGCCAGCACCCAACGACAGACAGTGGAAGCTTTCTTT	CASTQRQTVEAFF
NA	TRBV7-3	TRBD2	TRBJ2-7	TGTGCCAGCAGCTTGTCCCCGGGGGGCTACGAGCAGTACTTC	CASSLSPGGYEQYF
few	TRBV28	NA	TRBJ2-5	TGTGCCAGCGCAGACGAAAGGACCCAGTACTTC	CASADERTQYF
NA	TRBV4-3	NA	TRBJ2-7	TGCGCCAGCAGCCAAGACCCGTCGGTAATGGCCTACGAGCAGTACTTC	CASSQDPSVMAYEQYF
once	TRBV7-9	TRBD2	TRBJ2-1	TGTGCCAGCGGGACTAGCGGGAATGAGCAGTTCTTC	CASGTSGNEQFF
NA	TRBV6-1	NA	TRBJ1-5	TGTGCCAGTACAGAGACTAGCAATCAGCCCCAGCATTTT	CASTETSNQPQHF
NA	TRBV7-2	TRBD1	TRBJ2-7	TGTGCCAGCAGCATCCGCGGGACAGGGGGCAAAGGGGGCTACTACGAGCAGTACTTC	CASSIRGTGGKGGYYEQYF
NA	TRBV29-1	NA	TRBJ2-3	TGCAGCGTTGACTTCGCGCGGGCTACGCAGTATTTT	CSVDFARATQYF
NA	TRBV7-9	TRBD1	TRBJ2-5	TGTGCCAGCAGCACTGACAGGGATTCGGAGACCCAGTACTTC	CASSTDRDSETQYF
NA	TRBV18	NA	TRBJ1-1	TGTGCCAGCTCACCACCCAGGGGAGGGGCTGAAGCTTTCTTT	CASSPPRGGAEAFF